In its sample, the clone carrying this T cell receptor (beta chain) was seen once. TCRdb's copy holds only in-frame clones and misses some; the assay was immunoSEQ multiplex PCR. This table holds about 55,000 clones, about 90% found once. Germline V lookup: CDR1 GTSNPN, CDR2 SVGIG (reference sequence). V lost 8 bases to trimming and J lost 4 bases; unmatched junction nucleotides: 10. The CDR3 loop spans 14 amino acids. The data originate from a study of T cell responses to AZD1222 COVID-19 vaccine. This TCR was sampled from an adult in good health. This sequence joins TRBV30 and TRBJ2-2; 7 positions agree with TRBD2. The starting material was peripheral blood, obtained on day 0 of AZD1222 vaccination. This chain's CDR3 is CAKRGDLLTGELFF. In DNA form, the CDR3 reads TGTGCCAAGCGGGGAGATCTACTCACCGGGGAGCTGTTTTTT.